Listed below are T cell receptor beta chains from one sample, sequenced in a study of Ad26.COV2.S vaccination and SARS-CoV-2 variants. The repertoire was sequenced with immunoSEQ multiplex PCR; TCRdb's copy has only in-frame clones and lacks some. The sample shows about 320,000 clones, about 86% of them seen only once. The sample consisted of peripheral blood, taken in a trial of Ad26.COV2.S vaccine versus placebo. These receptor sequences come from a person between 18 and 60 years old who received the Ad26.COV2.S COVID-19 vaccine or a placebo. CDR3s include the opening cysteine and the closing phenylalanine or tryptophan. Each record gives: D gene, clone size, J gene, V gene, CDR3 protein, CDR3 DNA. The D gene is left open where the match is weak. Clone size appears in some rows only: once, few, many, or a class for an expanded clone.

D: TRBD1; size: .; J: TRBJ2-1; V: TRBV5-1; CDR3: CASSSPDRANEQFF; DNA: TGCGCCAGCAGCTCGCCGGACAGGGCCAATGAGCAGTTCTTC
D: .; size: .; J: TRBJ2-2; V: TRBV14; CDR3: CASSQSGVTGELFF; DNA: TGTGCCAGCAGCCAAAGTGGGGTCACCGGGGAGCTGTTTTTT
D: .; size: .; J: TRBJ1-1; V: TRBV7-8; CDR3: CASSSPMNTEAFF; DNA: TGTGCCAGCAGTAGCCCCATGAACACTGAAGCTTTCTTT
D: .; size: .; J: TRBJ1-1; V: TRBV11-2; CDR3: CASSPVGSGLNTEAFF; DNA: TGTGCCAGCAGCCCTGTCGGGTCAGGGTTGAACACTGAAGCTTTCTTT
D: TRBD1; size: .; J: TRBJ1-2; V: TRBV9; CDR3: CASSVTDRGNYGYTF; DNA: TGTGCCAGCAGCGTAACTGACAGGGGGAACTATGGCTACACCTTC
D: TRBD2; size: .; J: TRBJ2-3; V: TRBV5-4; CDR3: CASSLVLGGGSTDTQYF; DNA: TGTGCCAGCAGCTTGGTCCTCGGGGGGGGGAGTACAGATACGCAGTATTTT
D: TRBD1; size: .; J: TRBJ1-1; V: TRBV11-1; CDR3: CASSSGTGMNTEAFF; DNA: TGTGCCAGCAGCTCGGGGACAGGGATGAACACTGAAGCTTTCTTT
D: .; size: few; J: TRBJ1-3; V: TRBV11-3; CDR3: CASSRTDHGNTIYF; DNA: TGTGCCAGCAGTCGGACAGACCATGGAAACACCATATATTTT
D: TRBD1; size: .; J: TRBJ1-5; V: TRBV19; CDR3: CASSIVQKFGTGGSGSNQPQHF; DNA: TGTGCCAGTAGTATAGTCCAAAAATTCGGGACAGGGGGATCCGGGAGCAATCAGCCCCAGCATTTT
D: .; size: .; J: TRBJ1-2; V: TRBV2; CDR3: CASAYGQSYGYTF; DNA: TGTGCCAGCGCATATGGACAGAGCTATGGCTACACCTTC
D: .; size: .; J: TRBJ1-5; V: TRBV25-1; CDR3: CASSEGGSQPQHF; DNA: TGTGCCAGCAGTGAAGGGGGTAGCCAGCCCCAGCATTTT
D: .; size: .; J: TRBJ2-2; V: TRBV5-1; CDR3: CASTPGTTVKNTGELFF; DNA: TGCGCCAGCACCCCGGGGACCACTGTTAAAAACACCGGGGAGCTGTTTTTT
D: .; size: once; J: TRBJ2-2; V: TRBV21-1; CDR3: CASSWDGPDRGELFF; DNA: TGTGCCAGCAGCTGGGACGGCCCAGACCGCGGGGAGCTGTTTTTT
D: .; size: .; J: TRBJ1-5; V: TRBV6-2/TRBV6-3; CDR3: CASSRTSNSNQPQHF; DNA: TGTGCCAGCAGTCGGACAAGTAATAGCAATCAGCCCCAGCATTTT